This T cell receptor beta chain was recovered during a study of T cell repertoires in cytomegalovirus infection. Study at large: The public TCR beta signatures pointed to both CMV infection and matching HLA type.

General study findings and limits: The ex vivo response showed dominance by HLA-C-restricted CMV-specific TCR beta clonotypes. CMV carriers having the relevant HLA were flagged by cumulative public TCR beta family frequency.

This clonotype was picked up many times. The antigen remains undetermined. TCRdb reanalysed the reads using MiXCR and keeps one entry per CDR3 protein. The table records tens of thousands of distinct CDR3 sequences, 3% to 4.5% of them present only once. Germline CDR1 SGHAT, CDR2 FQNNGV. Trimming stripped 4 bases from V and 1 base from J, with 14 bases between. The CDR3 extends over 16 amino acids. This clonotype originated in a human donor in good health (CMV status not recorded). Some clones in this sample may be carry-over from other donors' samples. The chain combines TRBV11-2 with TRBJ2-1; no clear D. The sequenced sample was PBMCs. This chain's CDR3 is CASSSAWPASYNEQFF. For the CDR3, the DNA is TGTGCCAGCAGCTCGGCCTGGCCTGCATCCTACAATGAGCAGTTCTTC. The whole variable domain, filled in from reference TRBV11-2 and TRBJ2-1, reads EAGVAQSPRYKIIEKRQSVAFWCNPISGHATLYWYQQILGQGPKLLIQFQNNGVVDDSQLPKDRFSAERLKGVDSTLKIQPAKLEDSAVYLCASSSAWPASYNEQFFGPGTRLTVL.